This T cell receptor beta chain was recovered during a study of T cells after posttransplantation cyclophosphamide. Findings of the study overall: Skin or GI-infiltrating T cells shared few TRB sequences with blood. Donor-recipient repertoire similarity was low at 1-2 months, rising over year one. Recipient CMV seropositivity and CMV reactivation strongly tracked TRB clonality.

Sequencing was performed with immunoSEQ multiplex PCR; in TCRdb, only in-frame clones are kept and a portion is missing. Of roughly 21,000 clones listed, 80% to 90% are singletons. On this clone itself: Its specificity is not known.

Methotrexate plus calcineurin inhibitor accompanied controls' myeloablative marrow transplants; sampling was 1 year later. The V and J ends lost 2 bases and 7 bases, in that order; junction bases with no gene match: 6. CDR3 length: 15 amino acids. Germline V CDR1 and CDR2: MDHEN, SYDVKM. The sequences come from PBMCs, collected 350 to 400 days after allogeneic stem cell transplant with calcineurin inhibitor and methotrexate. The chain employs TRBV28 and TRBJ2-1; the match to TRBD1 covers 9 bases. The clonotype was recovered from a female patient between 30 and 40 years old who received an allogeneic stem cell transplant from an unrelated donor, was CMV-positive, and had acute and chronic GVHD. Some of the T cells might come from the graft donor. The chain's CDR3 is CASSLGTGYWNEQFF. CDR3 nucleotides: TGTGCCAGCAGTTTAGGGACAGGGTATTGGAATGAGCAGTTCTTC.